The 9 T cell receptor beta chains in this list originate from one sample, sequenced in a study of blood T cell repertoires in COVID-19. Produced via immunoSEQ multiplex PCR; TCRdb's table is partial and in-frame only. The sample yields over 200,000 clones, about 90% seen once. Specimen: peripheral blood. The source of these receptors is a man aged 40-49 years with active or convalescent COVID-19.

The V call is TRBV10-3, the J call TRBJ1-2, with a weak D call TRBD1 (5 bases). The germline CDR1 and CDR2 sequences are ENHRY and SYGVKD. The CDR3 runs 12 residues. V gave up 10 bases and J gave up 2 bases, with 11 bases separating them. CDR3 in amino acids: CATADSNYGYTF. CDR3 nucleotides: TGTGCCACCGCCGACAGCAACTATGGCTACACCTTC.

CDR3 nucleotide sequence: TGTGCCAGCAGCTTAAGGGGACAGGGGGCTAAAGAGACCCAGTACTTC. Its translation is CASSLRGQGAKETQYF. This sequence joins TRBV11-3 and TRBJ2-5; 12 nucleotides match TRBD1. J lost 3 bases, V lost 2 bases, and 4 bases had no gene match. From germline, CDR1 is SGHNT and CDR2 YENEEA. The CDR3 extends over 16 amino acids. Filled out from reference TRBV11-3 and TRBJ2-5, the complete variable domain reads EAGVVQSPRYKIIEKKQPVAFWCNPISGHNTLYWYLQNLGQGPELLIRYENEEAVDDSQLPKDRFSAERLKGVDSTLKIQPAELGDSAVYLCASSLRGQGAKETQYFGPGTRLLVL.

The V and J genes are TRBV7-9 and TRBJ2-7; TRBD1 agrees at 10 bases. Germline assignment: CDR1 SEHNR and CDR2 FQNEAQ (reference sequence). V shed 3 bases, J shed 3 bases, and the junction held 2 bases outside the gene matches. The CDR3 totals 14 residues. The CDR3 here is CASSFGTGVYEQYF. The CDR3 region has the DNA TGTGCCAGCAGCTTCGGGACAGGGGTCTACGAGCAGTACTTC.

CDR3 nucleotide sequence: TGCGCCAGCAGCTTGGTAGGGACAGGGGAGACCCAGTACTTC. Translation gives CASSLVGTGETQYF. This chain links TRBV5-1 with TRBJ2-5, with TRBD1 identical over 9 bases. V lost 0 bases, J lost 5 bases, and 2 bases stayed unmatched. Germline CDR1 SGHRS, CDR2 YFSETQ. This CDR3 is 14 amino acids long.

This chain joins TRBV18 and TRBJ1-1; 7 bases fit TRBD1. The CDR3 has 13 residues. Germline V lookup: CDR1 KGHSH, CDR2 LQKENI. Trimming removed 4 bases from V and 8 bases from J; junction bases left unmatched: 7. For the CDR3, the DNA is TGTGCCAGCTCACTTAACAGGGGAGAGGAAGCTTTCTTT. Translated, it gives CASSLNRGEEAFF.

The chain recombines TRBV11-2 with TRBJ2-3; the D gene is possibly TRBD1 (6 bases). Germline loops: CDR1 SGHAT, CDR2 FQNNGV. The CDR3 runs to 14 residues. Trimming removed 1 base from V and 3 bases from J, with 8 bases in between. The CDR3 DNA reads as TGTGCCAGCAGCTTAGGTAGGGGGACAGATACGCAGTATTTT. Residues: CASSLGRGTDTQYF.

The chain employs TRBV30 and TRBJ2-7; D remains unclear. Looked up from germline, CDR1 is GTSNPN and CDR2 is SVGIG (reference sequence). The CDR3 totals 12 residues. V was pared by 3 bases and J by 0 bases, with 6 bases between. The CDR3 DNA follows: TGTGCCTGGAGCATGGCCTCCTACGAGCAGTACTTC. Translation: CAWSMASYEQYF.

The genes are TRBV3-1 (or the pseudogene TRBV3-2) and TRBJ1-1; 9 bases match TRBD1. Germline CDR1 and CDR2: LGHDT and YNNKEL (reference sequence). The CDR3 has 15 residues. J gave up 6 bases and V 4 bases, and 9 bases lay outside the gene matches. CDR3 in DNA: TGTGCCAGCAGCCGAAGGACAGGGGTAACGGCTGAAGCTTTCTTT. This encodes CASSRRTGVTAEAFF.

About this clone itself: In the same sample, other DNA sequences code for this CDR3. CDR3 sequence reads: CASSPPGGDTQYF. The CDR3 nucleotides read TGTGCCAGCTCACCACCGGGAGGAGATACGCAGTATTTT. The chain carries TRBV18 and TRBJ2-3, with a possible D match to TRBD2 (6 bases). CDR1 is KGHSH, CDR2 LQKENI, per germline. This CDR3 region has 13 residues. With 0 bases removed from V and 5 bases from J, the gap between germline ends came to 6 bases.